This T cell receptor (beta chain) originates from a study of glioma-infiltrating T cells after dendritic cell vaccination (dated by TCRdb to the mid-2010s). With regard to the full study: A cohort of 15 or so glioblastoma patients from Phase I and II dendritic cell vaccination trials was included, of whom 9 were newly diagnosed and 6 had recurrent disease. Deep sequencing of TCR beta CDR3 regions was used to quantify tumor-infiltrating lymphocyte content and compare tumor and blood repertoires in dendritic cell-vaccinated glioblastoma patients. Survival after dendritic cell vaccination was correlated with TCR sequencing metrics, such as TIL content and the overlap between tumor and blood repertoires. Post-vaccination tumor came from repeat resection after recurrence, with 5 or 6 pre/post tumor pairs available.

Using the immunoSEQ assay, TCRB CDR3 regions were amplified from 1.5 to 2 micrograms of genomic DNA, or from all available DNA when less than that was on hand. Multiplex PCR used 60 forward primers for TCR V beta segments and 13 reverse primers for J beta segments. Synthetic control templates were spiked into each sample at limiting dilution to estimate reads per starting template. Reads of 87 bp were generated by sequencing on the Illumina HiSeq System. On the authors' methods: PCR and sequencing errors were removed by a nearest neighbor algorithm that merged closely related sequences. Only tumor samples with more than 100 unique TCRs identified were used in the study. Estimated TIL fraction divided T cell count from reads and spike-in coverage by input cells, assuming 6.4 pg DNA per diploid cell. TCR overlap was measured as the percentage of unique tumor TCR beta sequences also present in the same patient's peripheral blood. This immuneACCESS table, as held by TCRdb, lists in-frame sequences with V and J called but not all clones. Of the missing ones, under half trace to an unresolved V gene in checked studies; the others have no known cause. The D gene and trimming were derived from the DNA, and the V and J assignments and clone size from that table. The sample yields about 2,100 clones; around 77% were counted once. The top ten hold 9% to 13% of the sample.

Broad study findings and their caveats: No direct relationship between TCR clonality and survival was found, suggesting that a diverse polyclonal response may matter. Longer time to progression and overall survival after dendritic cell vaccination were predicted by higher estimated pretreatment TIL content. The three-group TCR overlap response model was described as speculative and requiring prospective validation. The cohort was small and heterogeneous, and full blood and tumor sets were available for few patients, with initial-recurrent tumor pairs available for even fewer patients.

The time point label here, explained by the study, means: after dendritic cell vaccination, including at tumor progression/relapse. The vaccine was prepared from monocyte-derived dendritic cells that were cultured for seven days with IL-4 and GM-CSF and then pulsed overnight with autologous tumor lysate. Selection of patients required sufficient residual fresh-frozen tumor tissue and over two years of available survival data. Autologous tumor lysate-pulsed dendritic cell vaccination was administered to the patients between about 2003 and 2013. Molecular status otherwise varied across the glioblastoma patients, but none of them carried an isocitrate dehydrogenase mutation. Three intradermal dendritic cell vaccine injections were administered to patients at biweekly intervals in the arm below the axilla. Before DNA isolation, tumor specimens were washed free of blood and had necrotic areas removed, and H&E staining verified tumor content above 20%. The Qiagen DNeasy Blood extraction Kit was used for extraction of genomic DNA.

CDR1 MRHNA and CDR2 SNTAGT were looked up in the germline V gene. Inclusive of the bounding cysteine and phenylalanine, the CDR3 is 14 residues long. The sequence is cut down to CDR3 DNA, 42 bases in frame from base 1. From V the trimming removes 5 bases and from J it removes 2 bases, while the gene matches leave 3 bases of the junction unaccounted for. In regard to this clone: The antigen it recognizes is unknown. Within one base of it there is no much larger clone, and no base qualities were kept.

The sample consisted of tumor tissue, taken after dendritic cell vaccination. The TCR comes from a human donor with glioblastoma. The chain links TRBV6-4 with TRBJ2-3, and TRBD1 matches 8 of the central bases. The CDR3: CASSRGQDTDTQYF. The bases read TGTGCCAGCAGTCGGGGACAGGACACAGATACGCAGTATTTT.